Below are 28 T cell receptor beta chains sequenced from a single sample in a study of immune evolution from preneoplasia to lung adenocarcinoma. Repertoires were generated with immunoSEQ multiplex PCR, while TCRdb's copy carries only in-frame clones and drops some. The sample lists roughly 21,000 clones, less than 80% occurring once. The sample was FFPE invasive lung adenocarcinoma tissue. The receptors here all came from a person in their 60s with lung adenocarcinoma.

The chain joins TRBV5-1 to TRBJ1-6; D uncertain. This CDR3 has 13 amino acids. The germline CDR1 and CDR2 sequences are SGHRS and YFSETQ. V was trimmed by 0 bases and J by 6 bases, leaving 4 bases between them. The CDR3 here is CASSLDPNSPLHF. The CDR3, as DNA: TGCGCCAGCAGCTTGGACCCTAATTCACCCCTCCACTTT.

The gene calls are TRBV7-2 and TRBJ2-3, with unresolved D. CDR3 size: 12 residues. The V end lost 5 bases, the J end lost 2 bases, and 5 bases lay between the germline ends. Germline CDR1 reads SGHTA; CDR2 reads FQGNSA. The CDR3 here is CASSPFTDTQYF. The CDR3 DNA follows: TGTGCCAGCAGCCCCTTCACAGATACGCAGTATTTT.

This clone is a singleton in its sample. The chain has TRBV11-2 and TRBJ2-2, with TRBD1 as a possible D gene (5 bases). V lost 8 bases and J 2 bases, leaving 9 bases between the germline ends. This CDR3 contains 13 residues. The V gene's germline CDR1 is SGHAT and CDR2 FQNNGV. CDR3 in DNA: TGTGCCAGCGGGCGGACAAACACCGGGGAGCTGTTTTTT. Amino acid sequence: CASGRTNTGELFF.

The genes are TRBV4-1 and TRBJ1-1; D remains ambiguous. CDR1 and CDR2 (germline): MGHRA, YSYEKL. CDR3 size: 14 residues. Trimming removed 1 base from V and 3 bases from J, with 9 bases in between. As DNA, the CDR3 is TGCGCCAGCAGCCAAGGGTGGCGGGACACTGAAGCTTTCTTT. Amino acids: CASSQGWRDTEAFF.

The gene calls are TRBV18 and TRBJ1-5; no clear D. CDR1 and CDR2 from the germline V gene are KGHSH and LQKENI. The CDR3 runs to 16 residues. The V and J ends lost 6 bases and 5 bases respectively, with 20 bases between them. The CDR3 bases are TGTGCCAGCTCCCCCCCCCACAAGACGGGAGATCAGCCCCAGCATTTT. Amino acids: CASSPPHKTGDQPQHF.

V usage is TRBV7-9 and J usage is TRBJ2-2; D is perhaps TRBD1 (8 bases). Germline V lookup: CDR1 SEHNR, CDR2 FQNEAQ (reference sequence). The CDR3 extends over 15 amino acids. V gave up 4 bases and J gave up 3 bases, with 12 bases separating them. The CDR3 DNA reads as TGTGCCAGCAGCTGGGGGGGACAGGACACCGGGGAGCTGTTTTTT. This codes for CASSWGGQDTGELFF.

The chain joins TRBV10-3 to TRBJ2-2, with 14 bases lining up with TRBD2. Trimming took 6 bases from V and 1 from J; bases not matched to a gene: 10. CDR1 ENHRY and CDR2 SYGVKD come from the germline V gene. This CDR3 contains 19 residues. The DNA of the CDR3 is TGTGCCATCAGAAGAAGGACTAGCGGGAGGAGGGGGAACACCGGGGAGCTGTTTTTT. Protein product: CAIRRRTSGRRGNTGELFF.

The table lists this clone with a count of one. The chain employs TRBV19 and TRBJ2-1; 8 nucleotides agree with TRBD1. CDR1 is LNHDA, CDR2 SQIVND, per germline (reference sequence). The ends lost 10 bases at V and 4 bases at J; junction bases unmatched: 9. CDR3 length: 14 amino acids. This CDR3 is CATIDRGFYNEQFF. In nucleotides, the CDR3 is TGTGCCACTATAGACAGGGGATTTTACAATGAGCAGTTCTTC.

This chain links TRBV28 with TRBJ2-1, with a possible D match to TRBD2 (6 bases). Germline V gene lookup returns CDR1 MDHEN and CDR2 SYDVKM. Trimming cost V 4 bases and J 4 bases, with 14 bases left between them. The CDR3 has 15 amino acids. The CDR3 DNA reads TGTGCCAGCAGTTGGGAAATGGGGAGGTACAATGAGCAGTTCTTC. Its translation: CASSWEMGRYNEQFF. Using reference TRBV28 and TRBJ2-1 for the parts outside the CDR3, the full variable domain is DVKVTQSSRYLVKRTGEKVFLECVQDMDHENMFWYRQDPGLGLRLIYFSYDVKMKEKGDIPEGYSVSREKKERFSLILESASTNQTSMYLCASSWEMGRYNEQFFGPGTRLTVL.

The chain employs TRBV2 and TRBJ2-2; 9 bases are a match to TRBD2. Per the germline V gene, CDR1 is SNHLY and CDR2 is FYNNEI. V shed 6 bases and J 6 bases; nucleotides not matched to a gene: 8. This CDR3 comprises 15 residues. In nucleotides, the CDR3 is TGTGCCAGCAGCTCGACTAGCGGCCACCCCGGGGAGCTGTTTTTT. As protein: CASSSTSGHPGELFF.

CDR3: CSGVLGGTDTQYF. The CDR3 region has the DNA TGCAGCGGGGTTCTGGGGGGGACAGATACGCAGTATTTT. V usage is TRBV29-1 and J usage is TRBJ2-3, with 7 nucleotides matching TRBD2. CDR3 length: 13 residues. Germline-derived CDR1 and CDR2 are SQVTM and ANQGSEA. V lost 7 bases, J lost 3 bases, and 7 bases stayed unmatched.

This clone was picked up a small number of times. V is TRBV6-6 and J is TRBJ2-5; 8 nucleotides align to TRBD1. The length of the CDR3 is 16 residues. Losses at the gene ends were 7 bases for V and 5 bases for J; bases not matched to a gene: 15. Germline CDR1 reads MNHNY; CDR2 reads SVGAGI (reference sequence). The CDR3 coding sequence is TGTGCCAGCACCCCGAGAGGAACAGGGGGAGGCGAGACCCAGTACTTC. Protein sequence: CASTPRGTGGGETQYF.

The chain couples TRBV7-3 to TRBJ1-2, with 7 bases identical to TRBD1. CDR3 length: 15 residues. J gave up 3 bases and V 5 bases, and 9 bases lay outside the gene matches. Germline V gives CDR1 SGHTA, CDR2 FQGTGA. The CDR3 region is CASSPTRQGDYGYTF. For the CDR3, the DNA is TGTGCCAGCAGCCCCACCCGACAGGGAGACTATGGCTACACCTTC.

This sequence joins TRBV12-5 and TRBJ2-1; TRBD2 might be the D (6 bases). Germline loops: CDR1 LGHNT, CDR2 FRNRAP. Trimming took off 5 bases at V and 9 bases at J, with 20 bases between the two ends. This CDR3 has 15 residues. As DNA, the CDR3 is TGTGCTAGTGGTCCCGGTCCGGGAGTTGAAAGTGAGCAGTTCTTC. It translates to CASGPGPGVESEQFF.

J is TRBJ2-1 and V is TRBV5-1; D could derive from TRBD1 or TRBD2 (7 bases each). The CDR3 has 13 amino acids. Deletions cut 4 bases from V and 9 bases from J, with 14 bases between. Germline lookup yields CDR1 SGHRS and CDR2 YFSETQ. The CDR3 DNA reads TGCGCCAGCAGCCTAGACAGGGAGGGTGAGCAGTTCTTC. Protein sequence: CASSLDREGEQFF. Variable domain in full (rest from reference TRBV5-1 and TRBJ2-1): KAGVTQTPRYLIKTRGQQVTLSCSPISGHRSVSWYQQTPGQGLQFLFEYFSETQRNKGNFPGRFSGRQFSNSRSEMNVSTLELGDSALYLCASSLDREGEQFFGPGTRLTVL.

This chain joins TRBV5-1 and TRBJ2-7; TRBD2 is a possible D gene (6 bases). The V end lost 3 bases, the J end lost 6 bases, and 13 bases lay between the germline ends. Looked up from germline, CDR1 is SGHRS and CDR2 is YFSETQ. The CDR3 consists of 13 residues. The CDR3 spells CASSWGDRAEQYF. CDR3 DNA sequence: TGCGCCAGCAGCTGGGGGGATCGGGCCGAGCAGTACTTC.

The V gene is TRBV27, the J gene TRBJ2-1; 14 positions agree with TRBD2. Losses at the gene ends were 3 bases for V and 7 bases for J; bases not matched to a gene: 5. CDR1 MNHEY and CDR2 SMNVEV come from the germline V gene (reference sequence). The CDR3 has 16 amino acids. The CDR3 is CASSFLTSGRVNEQFF. The CDR3, as DNA: TGTGCCAGCAGTTTCCTGACTAGCGGGAGGGTGAATGAGCAGTTCTTC.

The genes are TRBV2 and TRBJ1-1; D is undetermined. V lost 6 bases to trimming and J lost 1 base, with 9 bases between them. The CDR3 runs to 13 residues. Per the germline V gene, CDR1 is SNHLY and CDR2 is FYNNEI. The CDR3 spells CASSRLGNTEAFF. The CDR3 region has the DNA TGTGCCAGCAGCCGACTGGGGAACACTGAAGCTTTCTTT.

This sequence joins TRBV28 and TRBJ2-7; D ambiguous. V lost 8 bases, J lost 2 bases, and 10 bases lay in between. The CDR3 is 12 residues long. Germline assignment: CDR1 MDHEN and CDR2 SYDVKM. The CDR3 loop is CASGYMAYEQYF. CDR3 DNA sequence: TGTGCCAGCGGCTACATGGCCTACGAGCAGTACTTC.

The chain uses TRBV5-1 and TRBJ2-3; D tentatively fits TRBD1 or TRBD2 (5 bases each). The CDR3 spans 15 residues. The V end was cut by 2 bases, the J end by 2 bases, with 12 bases between. CDR1 is SGHRS, CDR2 YFSETQ, per germline. CDR3 protein: CASSLRDQHTDTQYF. The CDR3 coding sequence is TGCGCCAGCAGCTTACGGGACCAACACACAGATACGCAGTATTTT. Full variable domain (rest looked up from reference TRBV5-1 and TRBJ2-3): KAGVTQTPRYLIKTRGQQVTLSCSPISGHRSVSWYQQTPGQGLQFLFEYFSETQRNKGNFPGRFSGRQFSNSRSEMNVSTLELGDSALYLCASSLRDQHTDTQYFGPGTRLTVL.

The chain is built from TRBV29-1 and TRBJ1-4; D unresolved. Germline V gives CDR1 SQVTM, CDR2 ANQGSEA. The CDR3 has 13 amino acids. Trimming cost V 6 bases and J 5 bases, with 13 bases left between them. This CDR3 is CSVIWPKNEKLFF. The CDR3 DNA reads TGCAGCGTCATATGGCCCAAGAATGAAAAACTGTTTTTT.

This chain links TRBV4-1 with TRBJ2-1, with D possibly being TRBD2 (5 bases). This CDR3 is built from 13 residues. The V gene's germline CDR1 is MGHRA and CDR2 YSYEKL. Trimming took off 4 bases at V and 7 bases at J, with 11 bases between the two ends. In DNA form, the CDR3 reads TGCGCCAGCAGCCTGGGGAGACGGAATGAGCAGTTCTTC. As protein: CASSLGRRNEQFF.

This chain joins TRBV7-2 and TRBJ2-7; D is perhaps TRBD2 (5 bases). The germline CDR1 and CDR2 sequences are SGHTA and FQGNSA. The CDR3 is 15 amino acids. With 7 bases removed from V and 5 bases from J, the gap between germline ends came to 21 bases. The CDR3 DNA sequence: TGTGCCAGCACGCACCCCTCGGGATCTTGGGACGAGCAGTACTTC. It is translated as CASTHPSGSWDEQYF.

The chain is built from TRBV28 and TRBJ1-5; tentative D call: TRBD1 (5 bases). V lost 3 bases and J 0 bases, leaving 15 bases between the germline ends. The length of the CDR3 is 17 residues. The germline V gene has CDR1 MDHEN and CDR2 SYDVKM. The CDR3 reads CASSFVLGASSNQPQHF. DNA of the CDR3: TGTGCCAGCAGTTTTGTACTAGGGGCAAGTAGCAATCAGCCCCAGCATTTT.

The rearrangement uses TRBV5-1 and TRBJ2-5; D is tentatively TRBD1 or TRBD2 (6 bases each). Trimming took 6 bases from V and 4 from J, leaving 16 bases between them. The germline V gene has CDR1 SGHRS and CDR2 YFSETQ. The CDR3 is made up of 14 amino acids. The CDR3 DNA reads as TGCGCCAGCAACGGGGGCCGGGAGCGAGAGACCCAGTACTTC. Residues: CASNGGRERETQYF.

The CDR3 DNA reads as TGTGCCAGCAGACTTTCCGACAGAAGCGACTACGAGCAGTACTTC. Translation gives CASRLSDRSDYEQYF. The rearrangement links TRBV7-8 to TRBJ2-7, with a tentative D call TRBD1 (5 bases). This CDR3 has 15 residues. The V end lost 6 bases, the J end lost 3 bases, and 18 bases lay between the germline ends. Germline V gives CDR1 SGHVS, CDR2 FQNEAQ.

Notes on this clone: The sample carries other DNA sequences with the same CDR3. The CDR3 reads CASSLEGSPYNEQFF. CDR3 DNA: TGTGCCAGCAGCTTGGAAGGGTCCCCCTACAATGAGCAGTTCTTC. The J gene is TRBJ2-1, the V gene TRBV11-2; the D is unclear. The germline V gene encodes CDR1 SGHAT and CDR2 FQNNGV. V lost 3 bases, J lost 2 bases, and 11 bases lay in between. CDR3 size: 15 residues.

The chain uses TRBV5-1 and TRBJ2-3, with TRBD2 matching over 8 bases. There are 16 residues in the CDR3. J was trimmed by 2 bases and V by 0 bases; bases with no gene match: 5. CDR1 and CDR2 from the germline V gene are SGHRS and YFSETQ. The CDR3 DNA follows: TGCGCCAGCAGCTTGGAAGGTAGCGGGACCACAGATACGCAGTATTTT. Its protein is CASSLEGSGTTDTQYF.